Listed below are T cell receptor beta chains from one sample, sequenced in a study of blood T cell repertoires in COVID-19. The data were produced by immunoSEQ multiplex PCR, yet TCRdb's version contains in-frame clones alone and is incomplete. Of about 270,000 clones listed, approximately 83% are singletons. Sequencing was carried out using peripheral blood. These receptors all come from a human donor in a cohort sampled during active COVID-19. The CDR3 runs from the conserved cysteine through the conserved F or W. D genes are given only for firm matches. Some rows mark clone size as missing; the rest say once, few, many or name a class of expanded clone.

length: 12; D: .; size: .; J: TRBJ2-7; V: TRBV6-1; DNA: TGTGCCAGCAGTGAATCAGGCTACGAGCAGTACTTC; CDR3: CASSESGYEQYF
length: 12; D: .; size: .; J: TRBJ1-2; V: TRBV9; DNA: TGTGCCAGCAGCCTAATGAACTATGGCTACACCTTC; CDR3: CASSLMNYGYTF
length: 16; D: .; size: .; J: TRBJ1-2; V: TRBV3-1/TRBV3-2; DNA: TGTGCCAGCAGCCAAACAAGATATGCGGGGGGCGCGGGGTACACCTTC; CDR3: CASSQTRYAGGAGYTF
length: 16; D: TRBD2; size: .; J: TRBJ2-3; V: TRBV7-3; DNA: TGTGCCAGCAGCCCCCAACTAGCGGTGAGCACAGATACGCAGTATTTT; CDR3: CASSPQLAVSTDTQYF
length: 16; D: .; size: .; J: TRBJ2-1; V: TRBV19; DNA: TGTGCCAGTAGTACATTAGCGTATAACACCTACAATGAGCAGTTCTTC; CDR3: CASSTLAYNTYNEQFF
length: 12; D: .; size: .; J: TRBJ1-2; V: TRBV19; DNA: TGTGCCAGTACAGCAGGGAACTATGGCTACACCTTC; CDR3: CASTAGNYGYTF
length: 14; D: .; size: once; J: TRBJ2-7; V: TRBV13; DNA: TGTGCCAGCAGCTCCCCGCGGGACTCCTACGAGCAGTACTTC; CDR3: CASSSPRDSYEQYF
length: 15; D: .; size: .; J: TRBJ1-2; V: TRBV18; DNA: TGTGCCAGCTCACCCGGCCCGGGGGGCGCCGGAGGCTACACCTTC; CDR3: CASSPGPGGAGGYTF
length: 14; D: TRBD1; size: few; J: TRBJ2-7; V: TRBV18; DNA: TGTGCCAGCTCACAGGGGACAGGGTACTACGAGCAGTACTTC; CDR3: CASSQGTGYYEQYF
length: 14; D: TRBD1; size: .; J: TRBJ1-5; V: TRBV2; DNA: TGTGCCAGCAGTTACGGACAGGGCCATCAGCCCCAGCATTTT; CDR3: CASSYGQGHQPQHF
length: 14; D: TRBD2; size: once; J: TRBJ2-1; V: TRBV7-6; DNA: TGTGCCAGCGCTGGACTAGCGACCTACAATGAGCAGTTCTTC; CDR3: CASAGLATYNEQFF
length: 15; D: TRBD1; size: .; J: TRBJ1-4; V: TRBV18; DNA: TGTGCCAGCTCACTTGGACAGGGATTAAGTGAAAAACTGTTTTTT; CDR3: CASSLGQGLSEKLFF
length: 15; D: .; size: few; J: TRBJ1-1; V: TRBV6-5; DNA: TGTGCCAGCAGGTCCCCAGGATCGGATAACACTGAAGCTTTCTTT; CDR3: CASRSPGSDNTEAFF
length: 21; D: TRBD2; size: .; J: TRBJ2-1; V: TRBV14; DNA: TGTGCCAGGTCGACTAACCCGAGGACTAGCGGGAGGGCGCTTTGGCTCAATGAGCAGTTCTTC; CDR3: CARSTNPRTSGRALWLNEQFF
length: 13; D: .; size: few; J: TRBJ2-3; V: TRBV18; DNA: TGTGCCAGCTCGCCCGTTGTTAGGAGTACGCAGTATTTT; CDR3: CASSPVVRSTQYF
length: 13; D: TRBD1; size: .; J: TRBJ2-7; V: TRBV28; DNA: TGTGCCAGCCGGGACAGTTCTTCCTACGAGCAGTACTTC; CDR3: CASRDSSSYEQYF
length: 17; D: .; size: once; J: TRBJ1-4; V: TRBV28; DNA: TGTGCCAGCAGTTTAAAGACGGGGGGGCAGCGAAATGAAAAACTGTTTTTT; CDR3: CASSLKTGGQRNEKLFF
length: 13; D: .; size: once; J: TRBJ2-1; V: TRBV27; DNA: TGTGCCAGCAGTTTGGCGGCAAGACTTGAGCAGTTCTTC; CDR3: CASSLAARLEQFF
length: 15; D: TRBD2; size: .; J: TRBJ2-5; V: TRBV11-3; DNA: TGTGCCAGCAGCTTAGACGGGACTAGGGAAGAGACCCAGTACTTC; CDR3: CASSLDGTREETQYF
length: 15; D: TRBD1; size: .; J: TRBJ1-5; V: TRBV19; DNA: TGTGCCAGCAATGGACAGGACAGGGGGTATCAGCCCCAGCATTTT; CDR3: CASNGQDRGYQPQHF
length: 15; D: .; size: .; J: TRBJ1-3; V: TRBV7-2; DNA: TGTGCCAGCAGCTTAAGTGCAGGACTTTTAAACACCATATATTTT; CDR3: CASSLSAGLLNTIYF
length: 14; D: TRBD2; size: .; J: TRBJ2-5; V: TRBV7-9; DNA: TGTGCCAGCAGCGTCTCAAGCGGGAGAGAGACCCAGTACTTC; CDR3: CASSVSSGRETQYF
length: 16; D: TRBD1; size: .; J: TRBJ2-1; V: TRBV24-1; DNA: TGTGCCACCAGTGATCCACAGGGGGCTGCCTACAATGAGCAGTTCTTC; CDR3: CATSDPQGAAYNEQFF
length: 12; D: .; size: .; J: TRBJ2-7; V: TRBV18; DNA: TGTGCCAGCTCTCCCGACAGAAACGAGCAGTACTTC; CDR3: CASSPDRNEQYF
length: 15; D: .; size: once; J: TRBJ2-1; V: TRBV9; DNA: TGTGCCAGCAGCGTAGGAGGCGGGACAGTCAATGAGCAGTTCTTC; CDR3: CASSVGGGTVNEQFF
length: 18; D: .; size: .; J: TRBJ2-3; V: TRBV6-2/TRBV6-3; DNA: TGTGCCAGCAGTTATGGGCGTTCTGTAACTCTAAGCACAGATACGCAGTATTTT; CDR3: CASSYGRSVTLSTDTQYF
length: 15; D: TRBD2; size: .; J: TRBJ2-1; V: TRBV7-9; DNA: TGTGCCAGCAGCTCTAATAGCGGGACGTACAATGAGCAGTTCTTC; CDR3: CASSSNSGTYNEQFF
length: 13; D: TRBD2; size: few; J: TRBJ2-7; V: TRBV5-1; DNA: TGCGCCAGCCGTAGCGGGTCATCCTACGAGCAGTACTTC; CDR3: CASRSGSSYEQYF
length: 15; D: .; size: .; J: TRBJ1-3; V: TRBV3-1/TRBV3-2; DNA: TGTGCCAGCAGCAATGAGGGAGGCTCTGGAAACACCATATATTTT; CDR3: CASSNEGGSGNTIYF
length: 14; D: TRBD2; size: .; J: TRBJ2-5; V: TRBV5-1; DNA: TGCGCCAGCAGCCCTAGCGGGAGTAGAGAGACCCAGTACTTC; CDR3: CASSPSGSRETQYF
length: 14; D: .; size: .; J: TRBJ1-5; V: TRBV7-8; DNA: TGTGCCAGCAGCTCAAGACAGGTAAAGCAGCCCCAGCATTTT; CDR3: CASSSRQVKQPQHF
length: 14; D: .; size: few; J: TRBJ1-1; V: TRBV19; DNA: TGTGCCAGTAGTATAAGGACTCTGAACACTGAAGCTTTCTTT; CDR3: CASSIRTLNTEAFF
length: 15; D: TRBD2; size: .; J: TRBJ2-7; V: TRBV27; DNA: TGTGCCAGCAGTACTTTCCTAGCGGGAGGAGGCGAGCAGTACTTC; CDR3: CASSTFLAGGGEQYF